This T cell receptor beta chain stems from a study of vaccination effects on CD4 cells after COVID-19 (dated by TCRdb to the early 2020s). As for the study more broadly: Each participant got two doses of an mRNA SARS-CoV-2 vaccine, either BNT162b2 or mRNA-1273. SARS-CoV-2 spike-specific CD4+ TCR repertoires from before and after mRNA vaccination were compared in COVID-19 convalescent patients and in infection-naive vaccine recipients. A total of more than 8 COVID-19 convalescent patients and a handful of SARS-CoV-2-naive healthy vaccine recipients were included in the full study. Cultures from other donors in the study were sequenced using the Oncomine TCR Beta short-read assay on an Illumina iSeq 100. Summary of the overall study and its limitations: Clones induced by infection and clones induced by vaccination both contracted markedly at late timepoints after vaccination, which fits with T cell responses waning over time. In healthy vaccine recipients, vaccine-induced clones were almost all SARS-CoV-2 mono-reactive, with only 1 of 255 being cross-reactive with common cold coronaviruses. The study was limited by a small number of convalescent patients, and early post-infection timepoints were lacking.

As regards this clone: There is no known antigen for this receptor. No base quality values were provided; no much bigger clone lies one nucleotide off.

In the ViraFEST assay, PBMC were stimulated with viral peptide pools, and TCR sequencing was then used to find antigen-specific CD4+ T cell clonotypes based on their expansion. After more than 9 days of culture, CD4+ T cells were isolated with the EasySep CD4+ T cell isolation kit. Healthy vaccine recipients had no prior SARS-CoV-2 infection, confirmed by negative nucleocapsid antibodies before and after vaccination. Each well held some 1.9 million PBMC cultured in IMDM containing about 5.5% human AB serum, 10 IU/ml IL-2 and gentamicin, along with approximately 10 ug/ml peptides. On days 3 and 7, half of the culture medium was replaced with fresh IL-2-containing medium. Unless otherwise noted, each peptide stimulation condition was cultured in triplicate wells. Using Ficoll-Paque Plus gradient centrifugation, PBMC were separated from whole blood and then either used fresh or cryopreserved at -140C. The spike proteins of SARS-CoV-2 and of the common cold coronaviruses HCoV-NL63, HCoV-OC43 and HCoV-229E were spanned by overlapping peptide pools. The QIAamp micro DNA kit was used to extract genomic DNA from the cultured CD4+ T cells.

The library was obtained by the immunoSEQ multiplex PCR assay. DNA from the cultured and isolated CD4+ T cells underwent TCR beta CDR3 sequencing. As for the authors' bioinformatics: The analysis removed non-productive TCR sequences, trimmed reads to the CDR3 region, and retained only CDR3s that were 7 or more amino acids long. Antigen-specific clonotypes were identified with the MANAFEST web app by comparing expansion in peptide wells against reference cultures. Positive clones required FDR<0.05 expansion versus reference and all other wells, odds ratio above 5, and frequency above 0.1% in two replicate wells. A clonotype was defined as cross-reactive if the clonotype was significantly expanded both in SARS-CoV-2 spike wells and in at least one common cold coronavirus spike condition. Using the stringdist R package, CDR3 similarity was measured by Levenshtein distance, and unrooted trees were constructed with ape in R 3.6.1. TCRdb obtained this table from immuneACCESS and retained in-frame rearrangements with V and J assigned. These tables miss some clones; where compared with another copy, unresolved V genes account for less than half of the shortfall, and the remainder is unexplained. V, J and clone size reflect that table, while D and trimming were determined from the DNA. This sample holds more than 35,000 clones; 60% to 80% were observed only once. 14% to 15% of the sample belongs to the ten largest clones.

The CDR3 numbers 11 residues from cysteine through phenylalanine. Just the 33-base CDR3 DNA is kept, in frame starting at base 1. V sheds 8 bases and J sheds 6 bases, leaving 11 bases between their ends. Sequences SNHLY (CDR1) and FYNNEI (CDR2) are obtained from the germline V gene. The chain employs TRBV2 and TRBJ2-7; a tentative D match to TRBD1 spans 5 bases. Sequences were derived from CD4+ T cells from PBMCs cultured with HCoV-OC43 spike peptides, sampled before COVID-19 vaccination. The sample's cell subset or site label, in plain terms: HCoV-OC43 spike overlapping peptide pool stimulation. This receptor was obtained from a human donor who received a COVID-19 vaccine. The nucleotide sequence is TGTGCCAGCCAGACAGTCGGCGAGCAGTACTTC. Its coded protein is CASQTVGEQYF.